This T cell receptor (beta chain) was sequenced for a study of blood T cell repertoires in COVID-19. Overall study context: There were acute and convalescent COVID-19 samples, and they came from the United States, Italy and Spain. The cDNA or gDNA used as material had been derived from T cells, B-cell-depleted T cells, or PBMCs.

Authors' data handling: Researchers report that nucleated cell counts were estimated from reference gene primer amplification. Only in-frame clones appear in the TCRdb table, and some are missing; sequencing was by immunoSEQ multiplex PCR. Clone size and the V and J calls come from that table; the DNA yielded D and trimming. The sample includes about 32,000 clones, around 86% of them seen just once. Losses at the gene ends were 6 bases for V and 10 bases for J; bases not matched to a gene: 11. Germline-derived CDR1 and CDR2 are MNHEY and SVGAGI. This CDR3 comprises 14 residues. This TCR was sampled from a man between 60 and 75 years old with active COVID-19. The chain recombines TRBV6-5 with TRBJ1-4, with 7 bases identical to TRBD1. Sequenced sample: peripheral blood. This CDR3 reads CASRGMDRFGKLFF. CDR3 DNA: TGTGCCAGCAGGGGGATGGACAGGTTCGGAAAACTGTTTTTT.